One sample yielded the 14 T cell receptor beta chains listed below, sequenced in a study of blood T cell repertoires in COVID-19. The method was immunoSEQ multiplex PCR; TCRdb's version includes in-frame clones alone and lacks a portion of them. The data contain 60,000 to 70,000 clones, about 90% of them singletons. Sequencing input: peripheral blood. Receptor source: a human donor in a cohort sampled during active COVID-19.

The chain carries TRBV4-3 and TRBJ1-6; D may be TRBD1 (6 bases). Germline assignment: CDR1 LGHNA and CDR2 YSLEER. The CDR3 consists of 19 residues. With 1 base removed from V and 0 bases from J, the gap between germline ends came to 16 bases. The CDR3 region is CASSQVVRGERSYNSPLHF. CDR3 bases: TGCGCCAGCAGCCAAGTGGTCAGGGGTGAACGCTCCTATAATTCACCCCTCCACTTT.

This clone was detected only once. The chain couples TRBV19 to TRBJ1-3, with TRBD1 identical over 7 bases. Germline CDR1 is LNHDA and CDR2 is SQIVND (reference sequence). The trim removed 6 bases at V and 0 bases at J, leaving 5 bases unmatched. This CDR3 has 15 amino acids. The CDR3 nucleotides are TGTGCCAGTAGCCCGGGACAGAACTCTGGAAACACCATATATTTT. This encodes CASSPGQNSGNTIYF.

The rearrangement links TRBV5-1 to TRBJ1-1; 7 bases fit TRBD1. This CDR3 has 15 residues. V lost 4 bases, J lost 4 bases, and 10 bases stayed unmatched. In germline, CDR1 is SGHRS, CDR2 YFSETQ. DNA for the CDR3: TGCGCCAGCAGCAGGACCGACAGGGCCACCACTGAAGCTTTCTTT. Protein: CASSRTDRATTEAFF.

The rearrangement joins TRBV5-1 to TRBJ1-2, with TRBD1 matching 8 bases. CDR1 is SGHRS and CDR2 is YFSETQ in the germline V gene. CDR3 size: 17 residues. J was trimmed by 6 bases and V by 0 bases; bases with no gene match: 13. The CDR3 spells CASSLGLDRVNINGYTF. The CDR3 region has the DNA TGCGCCAGCAGCTTGGGGTTGGACAGGGTGAATATAAATGGCTACACCTTC.

The gene calls are TRBV5-1 and TRBJ2-7, with 9 bases aligning to TRBD2. J lost 3 bases, V lost 5 bases, and 9 bases had no gene match. The CDR3 is 15 amino acids. Per germline, CDR1 SGHRS and CDR2 YFSETQ. This CDR3 is CASRGAIAGVYEQYF. CDR3 DNA sequence: TGCGCCAGCAGGGGCGCGATAGCGGGGGTCTACGAGCAGTACTTC.

This clone was detected only once. CDR3 loop: CASTGGFGTGSNEQFF. CDR3 DNA: TGCGCCAGCACCGGGGGGTTCGGGACAGGGTCGAATGAGCAGTTCTTC. V gene TRBV5-1 combines with J gene TRBJ2-1; TRBD1 matches 9 bases. The trim removed 6 bases at V and 7 bases at J, leaving 14 bases unmatched. Germline CDR1 is SGHRS and CDR2 is YFSETQ. This CDR3 region has 16 residues.

This chain joins TRBV7-9 and TRBJ2-3, with 14 bases that match TRBD2. V gave up 4 bases and J gave up 5 bases; unmatched junction bases: 8. CDR3 length: 17 residues. Germline CDR1 and CDR2: SEHNR and FQNEAQ (reference sequence). The CDR3 reads CASSSGLAGERIDTQYF. The DNA of the CDR3 is TGTGCCAGCAGCTCGGGACTAGCGGGGGAAAGGATAGATACGCAGTATTTT.

The chain joins TRBV6-1 to TRBJ1-1; 10 positions match TRBD1. The CDR3 is 16 residues long. CDR1 is MNHNS and CDR2 is SASEGT in the germline V gene. The J segment lost 4 bases and the V segment lost 2 bases, leaving 7 bases of the junction unmatched. The DNA for the CDR3 is TGTGCCAGCAGTGAAAGGTGGGACAGGGGTCCCACTGAAGCTTTCTTT. Translating it yields CASSERWDRGPTEAFF.

The genes are TRBV6-2 or TRBV6-3 and TRBJ1-2; TRBD1 is a possible D gene (5 bases). V lost 0 bases and J 1 base, leaving 15 bases between the germline ends. Germline assignment: CDR1 MNHEY and CDR2 SVGEGT. CDR3 size: 17 residues. CDR3 residues: CASSYSSPGTLNYGYTF. DNA of the CDR3: TGTGCCAGCAGTTACTCGTCACCAGGGACTCTTAACTATGGCTACACCTTC.

V is TRBV12-3 or TRBV12-4 and J is TRBJ2-5; no firm D call. The CDR3 consists of 12 residues. The V end lost 6 bases, the J end lost 4 bases, and 9 bases lay between the germline ends. The CDR3 DNA sequence: TGTGCCAGCAGAAATAGCTTAGAGACCCAGTACTTC. Translated, it gives CASRNSLETQYF.

The chain is built from TRBV29-1 and TRBJ2-5, with D tentatively TRBD2 (5 bases). The CDR3 totals 12 residues. Germline V gene sequence: CDR1 SQVTM, CDR2 ANQGSEA. V lost 7 bases to trimming and J lost 2 bases, with 11 bases between them. The CDR3 loop reads CSAGERQETQYF. CDR3 sequence (DNA): TGCAGCGCTGGCGAGCGGCAAGAGACCCAGTACTTC.

The chain is built from TRBV4-3 and TRBJ1-4; 8 nucleotides align to TRBD1. CDR3 length: 16 residues. The V segment lost 4 bases and the J segment 0 bases; nucleotides outside the gene matches: 4. In germline, CDR1 is LGHNA, CDR2 YSLEER. CDR3 loop: CASSRQGPPTNEKLFF. The CDR3 DNA follows: TGCGCCAGCAGCCGACAGGGGCCCCCAACTAATGAAAAACTGTTTTTT.

The chain carries TRBV6-2 or TRBV6-3 and TRBJ2-5, with 10 bases lining up with TRBD2. With V trimmed by 3 bases and J by 5 bases, 6 bases remained unmatched. This CDR3 contains 15 residues. Germline V gene lookup returns CDR1 MNHEY and CDR2 SVGEGT. As DNA, the CDR3 is TGTGCCAGCAGTTATGAGCGGGGGGGCCCTGAGACCCAGTACTTC. This codes for CASSYERGGPETQYF.

This clone came up once. V and J are TRBV28 and TRBJ2-1; 13 bases line up with TRBD2. The CDR3 consists of 16 residues. The V and J ends lost 4 bases and 6 bases, in that order; junction bases with no gene match: 6. CDR1 and CDR2 (germline): MDHEN, SYDVKM. The CDR3 bases are TGTGCCAGCAGTTCGCCTACTAGCGGGAGGGCCAATGAGCAGTTCTTC. Protein product: CASSSPTSGRANEQFF.